Listed here are 13 T cell receptor beta chains from one sample, sequenced in a study of identical twins. Each CDR3 protein gets one entry after TCRdb re-called the 5' RACE reads with MiXCR. The sample holds roughly 690,000 distinct CDR3 sequences, 21% seen once. The sample was also reused in another study, on T cells expressing NK-cell markers.

Sample: PBMCs. These receptors all stem from a woman between 18 and 29 years old in good health.

The V call is TRBV12-5, the J call TRBJ1-5; D remains ambiguous. Between the trimmed V and J ends, which lost 3 bases and 0 bases, there was a span of 9 bases. CDR1 is LGHNT and CDR2 is FRNRAP in the germline V gene. This CDR3 is 15 amino acids long. The CDR3 protein is CASGFSTISNQPQHF. The CDR3 nucleotides are TGTGCTAGTGGTTTCTCGACAATTAGCAATCAGCCCCAGCATTTT.

The sample holds one count of this clonotype. The rearrangement links TRBV29-1 to TRBJ2-5; TRBD2 is a possible D gene (5 bases). The germline gives CDR1 SQVTM, CDR2 ANQGSEA. This CDR3 region has 12 residues. Trimming stripped 4 bases from V and 0 bases from J, with 6 bases between. CDR3 coding DNA: TGCAGCGTTGGGGAGAACCAAGAGACCCAGTACTTC. It yields the protein CSVGENQETQYF.

This clonotype came up a few times. The J gene is TRBJ1-1, the V gene TRBV7-9, with D unclear. The CDR3 is made up of 16 amino acids. V was pared by 4 bases and J by 2 bases, with 17 bases between. Per germline, CDR1 SEHNR and CDR2 FQNEAQ (reference sequence). CDR3 in amino acids: CASSWPRGSLNTEAFF. The CDR3 coding sequence is TGTGCCAGCAGCTGGCCCCGTGGCAGCTTAAACACTGAAGCTTTCTTT. Full variable domain (missing parts from reference TRBV7-9 and TRBJ1-1): DTGVSQNPRHKITKRGQNVTFRCDPISEHNRLYWYRQTLGQGPEFLTYFQNEAQLEKSRLLSDRFSAERPKGSFSTLEIQRTEQGDSAMYLCASSWPRGSLNTEAFFGQGTRLTVV.

The rearrangement joins TRBV12-3 or TRBV12-4 to TRBJ2-5, with D hard to call. V was shortened by 7 bases and J by 0 bases, with 12 bases between the two germline ends. There are 14 residues in the CDR3. The CDR3 is CASTQLPNQETQYF. Written as DNA, the CDR3 is TGTGCCAGCACCCAACTCCCTAACCAAGAGACCCAGTACTTC.

The sample holds a few counts of this clonotype. The chain joins TRBV10-3 to TRBJ2-1; possibly TRBD1 for D (7 bases). V lost 8 bases, J lost 4 bases, and 18 bases lay in between. Germline V CDR1 and CDR2: ENHRY, SYGVKD. The CDR3 is made up of 15 amino acids. DNA for the CDR3: TGTGCCATCGGAGGCGGGACAGAAACTTACAATGAGCAGTTCTTC. Residues: CAIGGGTETYNEQFF.

J is TRBJ2-7 and V is TRBV11-2; D may be TRBD1 (6 bases). The ends were cut back, 8 bases at V and 3 bases at J, with 11 bases in the middle. The CDR3 runs to 12 residues. Looked up from germline, CDR1 is SGHAT and CDR2 is FQNNGV. The CDR3 DNA reads as TGTGCCAGCGGACAGAACCGCTACGAGCAGTACTTC. Its translation: CASGQNRYEQYF.

The V call is TRBV7-9, the J call TRBJ2-2; D is possibly TRBD2 (6 bases). Germline V gene sequence: CDR1 SEHNR, CDR2 FQNEAQ (reference sequence). V lost 6 bases, J lost 5 bases, and 16 bases lay in between. This CDR3 region has 15 residues. The CDR3 spells CASRPGGVTTGELFF. In DNA, the CDR3 is TGTGCCAGCAGGCCCGGAGGGGTGACTACCGGGGAGCTGTTTTTT.

This rearrangement joins TRBV7-9 to TRBJ1-2, with TRBD1 as a possible D gene (6 bases). Per the germline V gene, CDR1 is SEHNR and CDR2 is FQNEAQ (reference sequence). The CDR3 is 13 amino acids. Trimming took 5 bases from V and 12 from J, leaving 19 bases between them. CDR3 DNA: TGTGCCAGCAGCGCCGATAAAAGGGGGAAAGACACCTTC. This sequence encodes CASSADKRGKDTF.

This sequence joins TRBV7-7 and TRBJ2-5; D is possibly TRBD1 (6 bases). This CDR3 region has 14 residues. V dropped 5 bases and J dropped 4 bases, with 14 bases sitting between them. Germline V gene sequence: CDR1 SSHAT, CDR2 FNYEAQ (reference sequence). Here the CDR3 DNA reads TGTGCCAGCAGCGGGCAGGGGAAGGGAGAGACCCAGTACTTC. This translates into CASSGQGKGETQYF.

The rearrangement joins TRBV20-1 to TRBJ2-2; no reliable D call. The CDR3 has 15 amino acids. V lost 5 bases to trimming and J lost 3 bases, with 16 bases between them. Germline CDR1 is DFQATT and CDR2 is SNEGSKA (reference sequence). In DNA, the CDR3 is TGCAGTGCTCGTCGCCCCGAAGGTCACACCGGGGAGCTGTTTTTT. This sequence encodes CSARRPEGHTGELFF.

This clonotype was counted between two and nine times. The V call is TRBV6-1, the J call TRBJ1-3; D unclear. The germline V gene has CDR1 MNHNS and CDR2 SASEGT. The CDR3 has 15 amino acids. Trimming took 5 bases from V and 0 from J, leaving 11 bases between them. The CDR3 nucleotides are TGTGCCAGCAGTCAACTGACGGTCTCTGGAAACACCATATATTTT. This gives the protein CASSQLTVSGNTIYF.

The chain is built from TRBV6-1 and TRBJ2-7, with TRBD2 matching 8 bases. V gave up 8 bases and J gave up 8 bases; unmatched junction bases: 17. There are 15 residues in the CDR3. Germline V lookup: CDR1 MNHNS, CDR2 SASEGT. For the CDR3, the DNA is TGTGCCAGCGATCCTTCCGGGACTAGGGGAATGAAGCAGTACTTC. This encodes CASDPSGTRGMKQYF.

This clonotype has a handful of counts. This chain joins TRBV3-1 and TRBJ1-3, with D perhaps TRBD1 (6 bases). The V end lost 6 bases, the J end lost 8 bases, and 11 bases lay between the germline ends. From germline, CDR1 is LGHDT and CDR2 YNNKEL (reference sequence). The CDR3 contains 12 residues. The CDR3 region is CASSPRGDTIYF. CDR3 DNA sequence: TGTGCCAGCAGTCCCAGGGGAGACACCATATATTTT. The full variable domain, in which reference TRBV3-1 and TRBJ1-3 provide the parts outside the CDR3, is DTAVSQTPKYLVTQMGNDKSIKCEQNLGHDTMYWYKQDSKKFLKIMFSYNNKELIINETVPNRFSPKSPDKAHLNLHINSLELGDSAVYFCASSPRGDTIYFGEGSWLTVV.